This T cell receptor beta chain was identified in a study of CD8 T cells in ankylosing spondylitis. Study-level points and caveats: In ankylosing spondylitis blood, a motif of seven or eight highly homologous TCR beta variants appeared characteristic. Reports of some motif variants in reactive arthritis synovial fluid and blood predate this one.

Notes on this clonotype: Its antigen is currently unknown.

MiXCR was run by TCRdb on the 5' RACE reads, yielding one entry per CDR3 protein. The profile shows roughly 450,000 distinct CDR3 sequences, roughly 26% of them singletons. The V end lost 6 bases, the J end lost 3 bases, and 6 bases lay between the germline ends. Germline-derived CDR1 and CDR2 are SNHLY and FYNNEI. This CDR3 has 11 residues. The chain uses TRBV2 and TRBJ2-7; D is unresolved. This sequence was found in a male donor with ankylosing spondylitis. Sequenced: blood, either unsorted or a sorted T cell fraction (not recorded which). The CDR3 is CASRVHYEQYF. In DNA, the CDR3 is TGTGCCAGCAGGGTACACTACGAGCAGTACTTC.